What follows are 14 T cell receptor beta chains derived from one specimen sequenced in a study of T cells after yellow fever vaccination. TCRdb re-analysed the 5' RACE reads in MiXCR, keeping a single row per CDR3 protein. This sample carries under 300,000 distinct CDR3 sequences, 5.5% to 8.5% of them seen once, and the ten largest clones take roughly 1%. The sample was CD4+ T cells sorted from PBMCs, taken on the day of the yellow fever booster vaccination. These receptors all come from a man younger than 40 who received the YFV17D yellow fever vaccine.

This clonotype was seen only a few times. This chain connects TRBV5-1 to TRBJ2-1, with TRBD1 matching over 9 bases. V lost 4 bases to trimming and J lost 3 bases; unmatched junction nucleotides: 8. CDR1 is SGHRS, CDR2 YFSETQ, per germline. The CDR3 has 16 residues. The chain's CDR3 is CASSTGQGRGYNEQFF. The CDR3 region has the DNA TGCGCCAGCAGCACTGGACAGGGGAGAGGCTACAATGAGCAGTTCTTC.

This clonotype was picked up a small number of times. The chain carries TRBV29-1 and TRBJ2-5; 9 positions match TRBD2. The CDR3 has 15 amino acids. The germline V gene encodes CDR1 SQVTM and CDR2 ANQGSEA. V shed 2 bases, J shed 5 bases, and the junction held 9 bases outside the gene matches. The CDR3 DNA reads TGCAGCGTTGAACACCTAGCGGGACCTGGGGAGACCCAGTACTTC. Protein product: CSVEHLAGPGETQYF.

A few counts support this clonotype. The chain links TRBV19 to TRBJ2-5; D remains unclear. Germline V gives CDR1 LNHDA, CDR2 SQIVND (reference sequence). V was trimmed by 6 bases and J by 1 base, leaving 12 bases between them. The CDR3 contains 14 residues. The CDR3 bases are TGTGCCAGTAGCAATTTCGTTATCCAAGAGACCCAGTACTTC. Translating gives CASSNFVIQETQYF.

This rearrangement joins TRBV3-1 to TRBJ1-5; D gene unclear. V gave up 1 base and J gave up 1 base, with 5 bases separating them. Germline loops: CDR1 LGHDT, CDR2 YNNKEL (reference sequence). CDR3 length: 14 amino acids. CDR3 bases: TGTGCCAGCAGCCAAGTTTTGAGCAATCAGCCCCAGCATTTT. It specifies CASSQVLSNQPQHF. Full variable domain (missing parts from reference TRBV3-1 and TRBJ1-5): DTAVSQTPKYLVTQMGNDKSIKCEQNLGHDTMYWYKQDSKKFLKIMFSYNNKELIINETVPNRFSPKSPDKAHLNLHINSLELGDSAVYFCASSQVLSNQPQHFGDGTRLSIL.

This chain uses TRBV29-1 with TRBJ2-1; D is possibly TRBD2 (5 bases). The germline gives CDR1 SQVTM, CDR2 ANQGSEA. V lost 7 bases and J lost 5, with 18 bases in between. The CDR3 runs to 14 residues. As DNA, the CDR3 is TGCAGCGCCTTTCAGGCCGCGCGGGACAATGAGCAGTTCTTC. Amino acids: CSAFQAARDNEQFF.

This clonotype was counted only a few times. V and J are TRBV10-1 and TRBJ2-3, with a tentative D call TRBD2 (5 bases). Trimming cost V 2 bases and J 4 bases, with 10 bases left between them. The CDR3 length is 14 residues. Germline V lookup: CDR1 WNHNN, CDR2 SYGVQD (reference sequence). DNA of the CDR3: TGCGCCAGCAGTGAGCCACAGAGGGCAGATACGCAGTATTTT. Its protein is CASSEPQRADTQYF.

This clonotype was detected many times. The gene calls are TRBV29-1 and TRBJ2-3; D is undetermined. V lost 7 bases and J 3 bases, leaving 5 bases between the germline ends. The CDR3 covers 10 residues. Germline CDR1 and CDR2: SQVTM and ANQGSEA. The CDR3: CSGETDTQYF. In nucleotides, the CDR3 is TGCAGCGGCGAAACAGATACGCAGTATTTT.

The J gene is TRBJ1-5, the V gene TRBV2; D is perhaps TRBD1 (6 bases). Germline V lookup: CDR1 SNHLY, CDR2 FYNNEI. Trimming left V 5 bases short and J 0 bases short, with 11 bases between. This CDR3 contains 15 residues. For the CDR3, the DNA is TGTGCCAGCAGTCCAGGGGCGAATAGCAATCAGCCCCAGCATTTT. Protein: CASSPGANSNQPQHF.

J is TRBJ2-1 and V is TRBV9; 9 bases are shared with TRBD2. The CDR3 is 15 residues long. Germline trimming cut 2 bases from V and 2 bases from J; bases unmatched to any gene: 2. Germline V gene sequence: CDR1 SGDLS, CDR2 YYNGEE. CDR3 nucleotides: TGTGCCAGCAGCGTCTTAGCGGGAGCCTACAATGAGCAGTTCTTC. Encoded protein: CASSVLAGAYNEQFF.

This clonotype showed up many times. The V gene is TRBV5-1, the J gene TRBJ2-1; 10 positions agree with TRBD2. Germline V gene sequence: CDR1 SGHRS, CDR2 YFSETQ. V was pared by 5 bases and J by 7 bases, with 6 bases of the junction left unmatched. The CDR3 extends over 14 amino acids. The CDR3 coding sequence is TGCGCCAGCAGAAATCCTAGCGGGAGTAATGAGCAGTTCTTC. Protein: CASRNPSGSNEQFF.

This clonotype came up many times. J is TRBJ2-7 and V is TRBV29-1; D gene unclear. The V end lost 4 bases, the J end lost 1 base, and 5 bases lay between the germline ends. The CDR3 loop spans 11 amino acids. Germline V CDR1 and CDR2: SQVTM, ANQGSEA. CDR3 sequence reads: CSVGRSYEQYF. The CDR3 bases are TGCAGCGTTGGGCGGTCCTACGAGCAGTACTTC.

This clonotype was detected only a few times. The chain has TRBV19 and TRBJ2-1, with D tentatively TRBD2 (5 bases). The germline V gene has CDR1 LNHDA and CDR2 SQIVND (reference sequence). The CDR3 covers 15 residues. The V end lost 6 bases, the J end lost 5 bases, and 17 bases lay between the germline ends. Here the CDR3 DNA reads TGTGCCAGTAGACAAGACGGGAAGTCGAACAATGAGCAGTTCTTC. Translation gives CASRQDGKSNNEQFF.

This clonotype was detected a few times. V and J are TRBV20-1 and TRBJ2-6; TRBD1 agrees at 7 bases. From germline, CDR1 is DFQATT and CDR2 SNEGSKA (reference sequence). V lost 6 bases and J lost 0; bases outside the gene matches: 5. This CDR3 is 15 amino acids long. CDR3 coding DNA: TGCAGTGCACCAGACAGGGCCTCTGGGGCCAACGTCCTGACTTTC. It translates to CSAPDRASGANVLTF.

This clonotype was seen repeatedly, ten times or more. J is TRBJ2-3 and V is TRBV29-1; 14 nucleotides match TRBD2. The CDR3 sequence is 15 residues long. Trimming removed 6 bases from V and 3 bases from J; junction bases left unmatched: 5. The germline V gene has CDR1 SQVTM and CDR2 ANQGSEA. As DNA, the CDR3 is TGCAGCGTCCGCGGGACTAGCGGGAGTACAGATACGCAGTATTTT. Its protein is CSVRGTSGSTDTQYF.